The rows below give T cell receptor beta chains drawn from one sample of a study of regulatory T cells in long-lasting Graves disease. TCRdb fed the multiplex PCR reads into MiXCR, producing one record per CDR3 protein. The sample shows roughly 420,000 distinct CDR3 sequences, 16% of them seen only once. This sample also belongs to another study, concerning T cells in Graves' hyperthyroidism and ophthalmopathy.

The source was peripheral blood mononuclear cells (PBMCs), collected at new diagnosis, from a patient treated with antithyroid drugs. The origin of the receptors is a woman aged 25-40 years with Graves disease. The CDR3 runs from the conserved cysteine through the conserved F or W. A D gene is named only where the DNA matches it firmly. Clone sizes are given selectively: once, few, many, or a class where the clone is expanded.

v_gene: TRBV28
len: 13
abundance: many
j_gene: TRBJ2-1
d_gene: TRBD2
CDR3nt: TGTGCCATCACGACTAGCGGTCGGAATGAGCAGTTCTTC
CDR3aa: CAITTSGRNEQFF

v_gene: TRBV4-3
len: 17
abundance: NA
j_gene: TRBJ2-3
d_gene: NA
CDR3nt: TGCGCCAGCAGCCAAGAACTTGCGTACTCAGCCACAGATACGCAGTATTTT
CDR3aa: CASSQELAYSATDTQYF

v_gene: TRBV28
len: 16
abundance: many
j_gene: TRBJ2-1
d_gene: NA
CDR3nt: TGTGCCAGCAGTTCCCCGCGGGGAAGCTCCTACAATGAGCAGTTCTTC
CDR3aa: CASSSPRGSSYNEQFF

v_gene: TRBV5-1
len: 13
abundance: NA
j_gene: TRBJ1-2
d_gene: NA
CDR3nt: TGCGCCAGCAGCCCACTGACTGGCGATGGCTACACCTTC
CDR3aa: CASSPLTGDGYTF

v_gene: TRBV9
len: 17
abundance: NA
j_gene: TRBJ2-1
d_gene: TRBD1
CDR3nt: TGTGCCAGCAGCGTAATAGGCCGGGGACAGGGAAAGGATGAGCAGTTCTTC
CDR3aa: CASSVIGRGQGKDEQFF

v_gene: TRBV20-1
len: 13
abundance: few
j_gene: TRBJ2-7
d_gene: NA
CDR3nt: TGCAGTGCTAGATTTGGCAGCTCCTACGAGCAGTACTTC
CDR3aa: CSARFGSSYEQYF

v_gene: TRBV20-1
len: 14
abundance: NA
j_gene: TRBJ1-5
d_gene: TRBD1
CDR3nt: TGCAGTGCCCCCCGGACAGGGGTCCCTCAGCCCCAGCATTTT
CDR3aa: CSAPRTGVPQPQHF

v_gene: TRBV15
len: 14
abundance: few
j_gene: TRBJ2-7
d_gene: NA
CDR3nt: TGTGCCACCAGCAGAGTTCCAGCGGACTACGAGCAGTACTTC
CDR3aa: CATSRVPADYEQYF

v_gene: TRBV7-8
len: 19
abundance: many
j_gene: TRBJ2-1
d_gene: NA
CDR3nt: TGTGCTAGCAGCTCCCCTCCACGTCCCCTAGGTAGCTCCTACAATGAGCAGTTCTTC
CDR3aa: CASSSPPRPLGSSYNEQFF

v_gene: TRBV3-1
len: 13
abundance: many
j_gene: TRBJ1-3
d_gene: NA
CDR3nt: TGTGCCAGCAGCCCAAATTCGGCAGGCAGCCTATATTTT
CDR3aa: CASSPNSAGSLYF

v_gene: TRBV5-4
len: 16
abundance: few
j_gene: TRBJ2-3
d_gene: NA
CDR3nt: TGTGCCAGCAGCTTGAAGGCTCGGAGTGGCACAGATACGCAGTATTTT
CDR3aa: CASSLKARSGTDTQYF

v_gene: TRBV29-1
len: 12
abundance: few
j_gene: TRBJ2-3
d_gene: NA
CDR3nt: TGCAGCGCCGAGACTAGCACAGATACGCAGTATTTT
CDR3aa: CSAETSTDTQYF

v_gene: TRBV6-5
len: 19
abundance: many
j_gene: TRBJ2-3
d_gene: TRBD2
CDR3nt: TGTGCCAGCAGTTCGTACGCGGGACTAGCGGGCGGGAGCACAGATACGCAGTATTTT
CDR3aa: CASSSYAGLAGGSTDTQYF

v_gene: TRBV15
len: 16
abundance: many
j_gene: TRBJ1-3
d_gene: TRBD1
CDR3nt: TGTGCCACCAGCCCCGGACAGGAACCCTCTGGAAACACCATATATTTT
CDR3aa: CATSPGQEPSGNTIYF

v_gene: TRBV4-1
len: 15
abundance: few
j_gene: TRBJ2-2
d_gene: NA
CDR3nt: TGCGCCAGCAGCCACCCCACTCGGGCGGCCGGGGAGCTGTTTTTT
CDR3aa: CASSHPTRAAGELFF

v_gene: TRBV12-3/TRBV12-4
len: 16
abundance: many
j_gene: TRBJ2-1
d_gene: TRBD2
CDR3nt: TGTGCCAGCAGTTCCCCTGGGAGGGCCTGGGGGGATGAGCAGTTCTTC
CDR3aa: CASSSPGRAWGDEQFF